These 2 T cell receptor beta chains share one sample of origin, sequenced in a study of T cells in localized non-small cell lung cancer. Sequencing used immunoSEQ multiplex PCR; TCRdb keeps in-frame clones, though not all of them. The data contain about 26,000 clones, over 75% of them singletons. Source: peripheral blood, taken before any cancer treatment. All receptors come from a man between 40 and 69 years old with stage III squamous cell lung carcinoma.

The rearrangement uses TRBV6-5 and TRBJ2-7, with D perhaps matching TRBD1 (5 bases). This CDR3 is 14 amino acids long. The V end lost 2 bases, the J end lost 6 bases, and 14 bases lay between the germline ends. The germline gives CDR1 MNHEY, CDR2 SVGAGI. The CDR3 here is CASSYQGRVFEQYF. The CDR3 bases are TGTGCCAGCAGTTACCAGGGTCGGGTGTTCGAGCAGTACTTC.

The CDR3 region has the DNA TGTGCCAGCAGCCGGGGGTACAATGAGCAGTTCTTC. This sequence encodes CASSRGYNEQFF. J is TRBJ2-1 and V is TRBV6-5; perhaps TRBD2 as D (6 bases). Germline V gene data show CDR1 as MNHEY and CDR2 as SVGAGI. The CDR3 length is 12 residues. Between the trimmed V and J ends, which lost 6 bases and 4 bases, there was a span of 7 bases.